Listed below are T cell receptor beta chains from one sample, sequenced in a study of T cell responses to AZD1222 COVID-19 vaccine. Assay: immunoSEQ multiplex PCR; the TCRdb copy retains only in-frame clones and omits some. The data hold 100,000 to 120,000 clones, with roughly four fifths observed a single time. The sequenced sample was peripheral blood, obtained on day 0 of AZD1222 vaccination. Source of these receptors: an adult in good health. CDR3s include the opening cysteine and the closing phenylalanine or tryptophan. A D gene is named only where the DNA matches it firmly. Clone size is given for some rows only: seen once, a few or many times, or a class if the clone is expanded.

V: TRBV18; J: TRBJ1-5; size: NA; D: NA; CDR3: CASSPQGTGNQPQHF; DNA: TGTGCCAGCTCACCTCAGGGGACTGGCAATCAGCCCCAGCATTTT
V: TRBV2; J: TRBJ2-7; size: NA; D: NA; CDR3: CASSALTYYEQYF; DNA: TGTGCCAGCAGTGCGTTAACTTACTACGAGCAGTACTTC
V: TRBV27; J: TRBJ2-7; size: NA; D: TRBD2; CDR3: CASSFGGGVFYEQYF; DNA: TGTGCCAGCAGTTTTGGCGGGGGAGTATTTTACGAGCAGTACTTC
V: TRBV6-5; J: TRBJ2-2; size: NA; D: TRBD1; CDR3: CATSRDRGDTGELFF; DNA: TGTGCCACCTCCCGGGACAGGGGGGACACCGGGGAGCTGTTTTTT
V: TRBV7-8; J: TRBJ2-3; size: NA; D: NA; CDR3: CASTLTWTNRADTQYF; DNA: TGTGCCAGCACCCTAACCTGGACAAACAGGGCAGATACGCAGTATTTT
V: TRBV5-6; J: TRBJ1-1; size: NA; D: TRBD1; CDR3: CASSRDRGHMNTEAFF; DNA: TGTGCCAGCAGTCGGGACAGGGGGCACATGAACACTGAAGCTTTCTTT
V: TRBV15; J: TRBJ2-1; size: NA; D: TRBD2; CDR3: CATSRDLLSGRDEQFF; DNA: TGTGCCACCAGCAGAGATCTTCTTAGCGGGAGGGATGAGCAGTTCTTC
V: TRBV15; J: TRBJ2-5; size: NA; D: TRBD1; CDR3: CATSSEGTGGLETQYF; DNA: TGTGCCACCAGCAGCGAGGGGACAGGGGGCTTGGAGACCCAGTACTTC
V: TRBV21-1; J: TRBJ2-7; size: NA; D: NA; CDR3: CASSAAGLAGGFNEQYF; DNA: TGTGCCAGCAGCGCTGCGGGACTAGCGGGAGGTTTCAACGAGCAGTACTTC
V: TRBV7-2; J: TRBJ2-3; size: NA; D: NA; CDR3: CASSKTSRGTDTQYF; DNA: TGTGCCAGCAGCAAAACTAGTAGGGGCACAGATACGCAGTATTTT
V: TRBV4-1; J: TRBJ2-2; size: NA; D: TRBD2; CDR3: CASSQASGGGFSSGELFF; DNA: TGCGCCAGCAGCCAAGCGAGCGGCGGGGGGTTTTCATCCGGGGAGCTGTTTTTT
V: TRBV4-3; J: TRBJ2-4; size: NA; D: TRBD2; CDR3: CASSQDGTSYIQYF; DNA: TGCGCCAGCAGCCAAGATGGGACTAGCTACATTCAGTACTTC
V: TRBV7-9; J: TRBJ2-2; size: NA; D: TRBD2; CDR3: CASSLGLAGARETGELFF; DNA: TGTGCCAGCAGCCTTGGACTAGCGGGCGCCCGAGAGACCGGGGAGCTGTTTTTT
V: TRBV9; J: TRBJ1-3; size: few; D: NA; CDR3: CASSAGRNSGNTIYF; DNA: TGTGCCAGCAGCGCCGGACGGAACTCTGGAAACACCATATATTTT
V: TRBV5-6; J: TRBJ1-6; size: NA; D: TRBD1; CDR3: CASSRDRGNSPLHF; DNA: TGTGCCAGCAGCCGGGACAGGGGCAATTCACCCCTCCACTTT
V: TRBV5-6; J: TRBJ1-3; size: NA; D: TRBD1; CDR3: CASSLGRGRNTIYF; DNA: TGTGCCAGCAGCTTAGGAAGGGGGCGAAACACCATATATTTT
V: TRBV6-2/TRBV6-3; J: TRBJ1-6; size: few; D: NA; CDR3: CASSHLQDSYNSPLHF; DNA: TGTGCCAGCAGTCACCTACAGGACAGTTATAATTCACCCCTCCACTTT
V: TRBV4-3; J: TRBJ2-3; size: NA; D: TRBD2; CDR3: CASGGLAGVDTQYF; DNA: TGCGCCAGCGGTGGACTAGCGGGAGTTGATACGCAGTATTTT
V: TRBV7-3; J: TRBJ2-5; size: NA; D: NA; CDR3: CASSTQWGETQYF; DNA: TGTGCCAGCAGCACACAGTGGGGGGAGACCCAGTACTTC
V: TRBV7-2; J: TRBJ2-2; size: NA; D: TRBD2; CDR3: CASSLRTSGRGSGELFF; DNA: TGTGCCAGCAGCTTACGGACTAGCGGGAGGGGCAGCGGGGAGCTGTTTTTT
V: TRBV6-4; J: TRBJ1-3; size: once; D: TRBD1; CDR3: CASRKEQGAGGNTIYF; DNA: TGTGCCAGCAGGAAGGAACAGGGGGCCGGGGGAAACACCATATATTTT
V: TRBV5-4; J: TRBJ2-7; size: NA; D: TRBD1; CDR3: CASSSGGQGAYEQYF; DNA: TGTGCCAGCAGCTCTGGGGGACAGGGGGCCTACGAGCAGTACTTC
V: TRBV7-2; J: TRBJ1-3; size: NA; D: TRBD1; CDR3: CASSLATGGTGNTIYF; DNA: TGTGCCAGCAGCTTAGCGACAGGGGGCACGGGAAACACCATATATTTT
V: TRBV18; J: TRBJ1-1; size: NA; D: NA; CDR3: CASSPLGTGTLGTEAFF; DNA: TGTGCCAGCTCACCCCTTGGGACGGGGACTCTGGGGACTGAAGCTTTCTTT
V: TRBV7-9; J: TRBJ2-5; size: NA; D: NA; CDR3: CASSFMPGETQYF; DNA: TGTGCCAGCAGCTTTATGCCCGGGGAGACCCAGTACTTC
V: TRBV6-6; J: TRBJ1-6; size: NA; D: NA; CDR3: CASSHILDSMSSYNSPLHF; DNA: TGTGCCAGCAGTCATATTCTGGACAGTATGAGCTCCTATAATTCACCCCTCCACTTT
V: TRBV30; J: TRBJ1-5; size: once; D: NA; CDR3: CAWSERAGNQPQHF; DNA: TGTGCCTGGAGTGAGCGGGCCGGGAATCAGCCCCAGCATTTT
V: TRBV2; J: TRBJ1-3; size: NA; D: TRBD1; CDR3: CASSPRTGAGNTIYF; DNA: TGTGCCAGCAGTCCAAGGACAGGGGCTGGAAACACCATATATTTT
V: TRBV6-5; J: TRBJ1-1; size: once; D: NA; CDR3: CASRLGGTEAFF; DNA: TGTGCCAGCAGGCTCGGGGGCACTGAAGCTTTCTTT
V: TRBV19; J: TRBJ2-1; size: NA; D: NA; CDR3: CASSATPYNEQFF; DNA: TGTGCCAGTAGTGCGACCCCATACAATGAGCAGTTCTTC
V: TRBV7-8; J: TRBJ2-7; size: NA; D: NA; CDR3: CASSFGNYEQYF; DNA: TGTGCCAGCAGCTTCGGTAACTACGAGCAGTACTTC
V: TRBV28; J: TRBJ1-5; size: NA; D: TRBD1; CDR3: CASSLGTGYNQPQHF; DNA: TGTGCCAGCAGCCTTGGGACAGGGTACAATCAGCCCCAGCATTTT
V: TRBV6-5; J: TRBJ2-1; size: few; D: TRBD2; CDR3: CASSYEGLASNEQFF; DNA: TGTGCCAGCAGTTACGAGGGACTAGCTAGCAATGAGCAGTTCTTC
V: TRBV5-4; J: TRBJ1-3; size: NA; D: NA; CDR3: CASSWGTGNTIYF; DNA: TGTGCCAGCAGCTGGGGGACTGGAAACACCATATATTTT
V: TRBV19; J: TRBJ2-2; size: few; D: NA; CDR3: CATLFGSKNTGELFF; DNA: TGTGCCACGTTGTTCGGGTCCAAGAACACCGGGGAGCTGTTTTTT
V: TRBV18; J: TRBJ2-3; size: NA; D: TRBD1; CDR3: CASSPYRGPGTDTQYF; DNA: TGTGCCAGCTCTCCGTACAGGGGCCCAGGCACAGATACGCAGTATTTT
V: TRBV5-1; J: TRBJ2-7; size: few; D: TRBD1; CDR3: CASSYGTAYEQYF; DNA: TGCGCCAGCAGCTATGGGACAGCCTACGAGCAGTACTTC
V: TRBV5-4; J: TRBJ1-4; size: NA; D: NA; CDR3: CASSRGTSTTNEKLFF; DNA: TGTGCCAGCAGCCGGGGGACTTCAACAACTAATGAAAAACTGTTTTTT
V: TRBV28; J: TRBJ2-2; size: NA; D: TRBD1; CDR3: CASRSRQGPPTGELFF; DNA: TGTGCCAGCAGAAGTCGACAGGGTCCCCCCACCGGGGAGCTGTTTTTT
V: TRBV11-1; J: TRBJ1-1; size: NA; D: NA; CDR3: CASSRLLSGNTEAFF; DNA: TGTGCCAGCAGCCGCTTATTATCTGGGAACACTGAAGCTTTCTTT
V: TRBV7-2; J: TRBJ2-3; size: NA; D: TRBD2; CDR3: CASSLGRSLAGRTDTQYF; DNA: TGTGCCAGCAGCTTAGGGAGGTCACTAGCGGGAAGAACAGATACGCAGTATTTT
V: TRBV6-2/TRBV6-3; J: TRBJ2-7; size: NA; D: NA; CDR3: CASSPQGYHEQYF; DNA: TGTGCCAGCAGTCCCCAGGGCTACCACGAGCAGTACTTC
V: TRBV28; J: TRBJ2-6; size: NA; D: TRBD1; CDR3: CATRPGTGTGANVLTF; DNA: TGTGCCACCCGTCCCGGGACAGGGACTGGGGCCAACGTCCTGACTTTC
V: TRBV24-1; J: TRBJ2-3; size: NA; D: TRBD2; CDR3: CATSDGGSTDTQYF; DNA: TGTGCCACCAGTGACGGGGGGAGCACAGATACGCAGTATTTT
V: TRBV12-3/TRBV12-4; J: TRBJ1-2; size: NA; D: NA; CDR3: CASSTYNYGYTF; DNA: TGTGCCAGCAGTACCTATAACTATGGCTACACCTTC
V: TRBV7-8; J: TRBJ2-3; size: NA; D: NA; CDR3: CASSLRDLDTQYF; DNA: TGTGCCAGCAGCTTAAGGGATTTAGATACGCAGTATTTT
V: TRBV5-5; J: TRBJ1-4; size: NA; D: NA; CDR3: CASSKALGEKLFF; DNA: TGTGCCAGCAGCAAGGCTCTAGGTGAAAAACTGTTTTTT
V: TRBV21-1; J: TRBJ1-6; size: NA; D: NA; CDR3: CASSRVKGTTSSYNSPLHF; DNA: TGTGCCAGCAGCAGAGTTAAGGGGACAACGAGCTCCTATAATTCACCCCTCCACTTT
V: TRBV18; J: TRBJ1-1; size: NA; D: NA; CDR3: CASSPRIMNTEAFF; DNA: TGTGCCAGCTCACCCAGAATCATGAACACTGAAGCTTTCTTT
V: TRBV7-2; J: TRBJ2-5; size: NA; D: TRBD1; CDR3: CASSRWDRGRRGQETQYF; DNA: TGTGCCAGCAGCCGGTGGGACAGGGGGCGTCGGGGCCAAGAGACCCAGTACTTC
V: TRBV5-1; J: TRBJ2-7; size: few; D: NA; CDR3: CASSLRGTPSYEQYF; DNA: TGCGCCAGCAGCTTGCGCGGGACACCCTCCTACGAGCAGTACTTC
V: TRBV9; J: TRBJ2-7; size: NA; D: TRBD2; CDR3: CASSVGFIAGSYEQYF; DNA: TGTGCCAGCAGCGTGGGTTTTATAGCGGGATCCTACGAGCAGTACTTC
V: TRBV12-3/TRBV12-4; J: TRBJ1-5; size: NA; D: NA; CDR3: CASSHDRDQPQHF; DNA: TGTGCCAGCAGTCACGACCGGGATCAGCCCCAGCATTTT
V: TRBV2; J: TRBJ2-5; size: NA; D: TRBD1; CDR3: CASSRQGMDQETQYF; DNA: TGTGCCAGCAGTAGACAGGGGATGGACCAAGAGACCCAGTACTTC
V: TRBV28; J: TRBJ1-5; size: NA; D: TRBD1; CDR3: CASSLESGGIHSNQPQHF; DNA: TGTGCCAGCAGTTTAGAGTCAGGGGGTATCCATAGCAATCAGCCCCAGCATTTT
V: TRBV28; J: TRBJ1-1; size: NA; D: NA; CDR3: CAIKDRGEAFF; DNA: TGTGCCATCAAAGACCGGGGGGAAGCTTTCTTT
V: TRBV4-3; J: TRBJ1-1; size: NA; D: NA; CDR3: CASSLERGTEAFF; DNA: TGCGCCAGCAGCCTTGAGAGGGGCACTGAAGCTTTCTTT
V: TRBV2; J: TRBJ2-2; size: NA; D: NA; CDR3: CASKPDGGELFF; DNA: TGTGCCAGCAAGCCTGATGGCGGGGAGCTGTTTTTT
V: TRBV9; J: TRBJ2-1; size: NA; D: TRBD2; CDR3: CASSVKGLAGDHEQFF; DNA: TGTGCCAGCAGCGTAAAGGGACTAGCGGGAGATCATGAGCAGTTCTTC